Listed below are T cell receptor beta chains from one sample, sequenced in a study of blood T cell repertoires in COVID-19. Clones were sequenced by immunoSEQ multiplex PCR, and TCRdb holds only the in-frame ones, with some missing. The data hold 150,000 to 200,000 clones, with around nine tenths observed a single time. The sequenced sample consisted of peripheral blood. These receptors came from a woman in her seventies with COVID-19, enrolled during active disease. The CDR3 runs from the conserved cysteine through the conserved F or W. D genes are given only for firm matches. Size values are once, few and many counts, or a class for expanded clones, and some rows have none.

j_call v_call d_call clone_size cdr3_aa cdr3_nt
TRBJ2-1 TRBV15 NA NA CATSRALNEQFF TGTGCCACCAGCAGAGCTCTTAATGAGCAGTTCTTC
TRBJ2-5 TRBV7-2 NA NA CASSGRHWETQYF TGTGCCAGCAGCGGGCGACACTGGGAGACCCAGTACTTC
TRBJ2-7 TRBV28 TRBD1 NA CASTVGRDRGFFYEQYF TGTGCCAGCACCGTAGGGCGGGACAGGGGGTTTTTCTACGAGCAGTACTTC
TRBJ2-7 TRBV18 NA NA CASSPRVYGLEGDQDEQYF TGTGCCAGCTCACCACGGGTGTATGGGTTAGAGGGGGATCAGGACGAGCAGTACTTC
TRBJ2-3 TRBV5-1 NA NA CASSSVPSTDTQYF TGCGCCAGCAGCTCGGTTCCTAGCACAGATACGCAGTATTTT
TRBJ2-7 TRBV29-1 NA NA CSAGSSLPYEQYF TGCAGCGCCGGGAGTAGCCTTCCCTACGAGCAGTACTTC
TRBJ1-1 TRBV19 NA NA CASSSAGSNTEAFF TGTGCCAGTAGTTCGGCAGGCTCGAACACTGAAGCTTTCTTT
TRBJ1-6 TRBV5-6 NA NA CASSLLFRSYNSPLHF TGTGCCAGCAGCTTGCTATTCCGCTCCTATAATTCACCCCTCCACTTT
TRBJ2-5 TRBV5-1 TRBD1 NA CASSDPGQGTHETQYF TGCGCCAGCAGCGACCCGGGACAGGGAACTCACGAGACCCAGTACTTC
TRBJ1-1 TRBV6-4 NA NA CASSELGDTEAFF TGTGCCAGCAGTGAGTTGGGAGACACTGAAGCTTTCTTT
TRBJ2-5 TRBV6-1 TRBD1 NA CASSDITGWTGTQYF TGTGCCAGCAGTGACATAACGGGCTGGACAGGGACCCAGTACTTC
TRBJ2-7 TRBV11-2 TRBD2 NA CASSLASGSGYEQYF TGTGCCAGCAGCTTAGCGAGCGGGAGTGGGTACGAGCAGTACTTC
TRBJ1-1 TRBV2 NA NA CASRGQDTQNTEAFF TGTGCCAGCAGGGGACAAGACACCCAGAACACTGAAGCTTTCTTT
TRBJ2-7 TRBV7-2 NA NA CASSFQRSSSYEQYF TGTGCCAGCAGCTTCCAGCGGTCTAGCTCCTACGAGCAGTACTTC
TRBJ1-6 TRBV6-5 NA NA CASSYGGESSPLHF TGTGCCAGCAGTTACGGCGGTGAAAGTTCACCCCTCCACTTT
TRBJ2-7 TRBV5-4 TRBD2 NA CASSLALAGDEQYF TGTGCCAGCAGCTTGGCCCTTGCGGGAGACGAGCAGTACTTC
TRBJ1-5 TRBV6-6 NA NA CASSYSSQPQHF TGTGCCAGCAGTTACTCGAGCCAGCCCCAGCATTTT
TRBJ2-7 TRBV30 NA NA CASSVSYEQYF TGTGCCAGTAGCGTCTCCTACGAGCAGTACTTC
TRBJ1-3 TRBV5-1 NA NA CASSPIRDGGFSGNTIYF TGCGCCAGCAGCCCTATCCGGGACGGAGGGTTCTCTGGAAACACCATATATTTT
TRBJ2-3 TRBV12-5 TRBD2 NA CASGDGTSGYTQYF TGTGCTAGTGGTGACGGGACTAGCGGGTATACGCAGTATTTT
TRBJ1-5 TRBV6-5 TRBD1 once CASSNNRGSNQPQHF TGTGCCAGCAGTAATAACAGGGGTAGCAATCAGCCCCAGCATTTT
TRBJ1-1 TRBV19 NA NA CASSGPRQTEAFF TGTGCCAGTAGTGGTCCCAGACAAACTGAAGCTTTCTTT
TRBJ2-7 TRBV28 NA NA CASLSQFYEQYF TGTGCCAGCCTATCACAGTTCTACGAGCAGTACTTC
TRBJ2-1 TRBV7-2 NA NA CASSLVASSSYNEQFF TGTGCCAGCAGCTTAGTCGCGTCTAGCTCCTACAATGAGCAGTTCTTC
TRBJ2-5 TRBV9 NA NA CASSLRLAETQYF TGTGCCAGCAGCTTACGACTTGCTGAGACCCAGTACTTC
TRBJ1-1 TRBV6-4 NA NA CASSPSGGPMVTEAFF TGTGCCAGCAGTCCGAGCGGGGGGCCCATGGTCACTGAAGCTTTCTTT
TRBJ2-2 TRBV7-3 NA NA CASSPLGPGELFF TGTGCCAGCAGCCCTTTGGGGCCCGGGGAGCTGTTTTTT
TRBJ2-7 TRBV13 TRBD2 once CASSSGTDEQYF TGTGCCAGCAGCAGCGGGACCGACGAGCAGTACTTC
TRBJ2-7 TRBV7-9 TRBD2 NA CASSIRGDHYEQYF TGTGCCAGCAGCATCCGGGGGGATCACTACGAGCAGTACTTC